These T cell receptor beta chains were read from a single sample in a study of technical replicates of blood from a handful of donors. TCRdb keeps only in-frame clones here, not all; method: immunoSEQ multiplex PCR. This sample has 80,000 to 100,000 clones; about 90% occur once, and the top ten carry roughly 0.28%. The sequencing sample was made of T cells isolated from PBMCs. These receptors were taken from a human donor in good health. The CDR3 runs from the conserved cysteine through the conserved F or W. Fields, in order: clone size, CDR3 length, D gene, V gene, J gene, CDR3 protein, CDR3 DNA. A D gene is named only where the DNA matches it firmly. Rows give clone size only sometimes, using once, few, many, or a class for an expanded clone.

>-|14|TRBD2|TRBV2|TRBJ2-7
CASKSLAGHYEQYF
TGTGCCAGCAAATCGCTAGCGGGACACTACGAGCAGTACTTC
>-|16|-|TRBV10-2|TRBJ1-2
CASSEWRGGSNYGYTF
TGCGCCAGCAGTGAGTGGAGGGGGGGTTCAAACTATGGCTACACCTTC
>-|16|-|TRBV10-1|TRBJ2-5
CASSEGGRGSGETQYF
TGCGCCAGCAGTGAGGGAGGGAGGGGGAGCGGAGAGACCCAGTACTTC
>-|12|TRBD1|TRBV19|TRBJ1-2
CASRDRVYGYTF
TGTGCCAGTAGGGACAGGGTCTATGGCTACACCTTC
>-|12|-|TRBV6-5|TRBJ2-7
CASTNGGGEQYF
TGTGCCAGCACCAACGGAGGAGGGGAGCAGTACTTC
>-|14|-|TRBV5-4|TRBJ2-5
CASSLGQDQGTQYF
TGTGCCAGCAGCTTGGGGCAGGACCAGGGGACCCAGTACTTC
>-|14|-|TRBV28|TRBJ1-5
CASSLSTANQPQHF
TGTGCCAGCAGTTTATCAACAGCCAATCAGCCCCAGCATTTT
>few|14|-|TRBV28|TRBJ1-5
CASSSGGQGQPQHF
TGTGCCAGCAGCTCCGGGGGGCAGGGTCAGCCCCAGCATTTT
>-|19|TRBD2|TRBV4-1|TRBJ2-3
CASSQGLAGVGLGTDTQYF
TGCGCCAGCAGCCAAGGACTAGCGGGAGTGGGCCTCGGCACAGATACGCAGTATTTT
>-|20|TRBD1|TRBV4-1|TRBJ2-6
CASSQEFSTGGHSGANVLTF
TGCGCCAGCAGCCAAGAGTTCTCGACAGGGGGCCACTCTGGGGCCAACGTCCTGACTTTC
>-|16|-|TRBV7-3|TRBJ2-1
CASSSRLVPAYNEQFF
TGTGCCAGCAGCTCCCGACTAGTTCCCGCCTACAATGAGCAGTTCTTC
>-|16|-|TRBV11-2|TRBJ2-5
CASSLRTRLDQETQYF
TGTGCCAGCAGCTTAAGAACTAGGCTTGACCAAGAGACCCAGTACTTC
>-|16|TRBD2|TRBV10-1|TRBJ2-7
CASSEWRLAGAGEQYF
TGCGCCAGCAGTGAGTGGAGGCTAGCGGGAGCCGGGGAGCAGTACTTC
>-|14|-|TRBV11-2|TRBJ1-1
CASSFREGDTEAFF
TGTGCCAGCAGCTTTAGGGAAGGGGACACTGAAGCTTTCTTT
>-|13|-|TRBV19|TRBJ1-6
CATRLEGHSPLHF
TGTGCCACCCGGTTAGAGGGCCATTCACCCCTCCACTTT
>-|18|TRBD1|TRBV7-2|TRBJ2-7
CASSLARGSGKTAYEQYF
TGTGCCAGCAGCTTAGCCAGGGGGAGTGGGAAGACTGCCTACGAGCAGTACTTC
>-|17|-|TRBV4-1|TRBJ2-5
CASSQVGATRDDETQYF
TGCGCCAGCAGCCAAGTAGGCGCGACTAGGGATGACGAGACCCAGTACTTC
>-|16|TRBD1|TRBV4-1|TRBJ2-2
CASSPQDRGASGELFF
TGCGCCAGCAGCCCACAGGACAGGGGTGCTTCCGGGGAGCTGTTTTTT
>-|15|TRBD2|TRBV6-4|TRBJ2-3
CASSETSGRTDTQYF
TGTGCCAGCAGTGAGACTAGCGGGAGGACAGATACGCAGTATTTT
>few|14|-|TRBV28|TRBJ2-7
CASSPAEARYEQYF
TGTGCCAGCAGTCCCGCCGAGGCAAGGTACGAGCAGTACTTC
>-|16|-|TRBV12-5|TRBJ2-7
CASGLNKGRLGREQYF
TGTGCTAGTGGTTTGAATAAGGGACGACTAGGCCGCGAGCAGTACTTC
>-|14|TRBD1|TRBV5-6|TRBJ1-3
CASSWTGSGNTIYF
TGTGCCAGCAGCTGGACAGGCTCAGGAAACACCATATATTTT
>-|14|TRBD1|TRBV6-5|TRBJ2-7
CASSSGTASYEQYF
TGTGCCAGCAGTTCCGGGACAGCCTCCTACGAGCAGTACTTC
>few|12|-|TRBV29-1|TRBJ1-1
CSGELLNTEAFF
TGCAGCGGAGAGCTATTGAACACTGAAGCTTTCTTT
>-|13|TRBD1|TRBV6-5|TRBJ2-3
CASSAGQGDTQYF
TGTGCCAGCAGTGCCGGACAGGGAGATACGCAGTATTTT
>-|15|-|TRBV28|TRBJ2-7
CASSLWTEASYEQYF
TGTGCCAGCAGTCTCTGGACAGAAGCCTCCTACGAGCAGTACTTC
>-|13|-|TRBV25-1|TRBJ1-6
CASSSSQNSPLHF
TGTGCCAGCAGTTCTAGCCAGAATTCACCCCTCCACTTT
>once|14|TRBD1|TRBV19|TRBJ1-2
CASSPDRGHYGYTF
TGTGCCAGTAGCCCGGACAGGGGGCACTATGGCTACACCTTC
>-|14|TRBD2|TRBV5-1|TRBJ2-5
CASSSLAGPETQYF
TGCGCCAGCAGCTCCTTAGCGGGGCCTGAGACCCAGTACTTC
>-|18|TRBD1|TRBV15|TRBJ1-5
CATSEMTGYESSNQPQHF
TGTGCCACCAGCGAAATGACAGGGTACGAATCTAGCAATCAGCCCCAGCATTTT
>-|15|TRBD1|TRBV2|TRBJ2-2
CASRGTGGNTGELFF
TGTGCCAGCAGGGGAACAGGGGGAAACACCGGGGAGCTGTTTTTT